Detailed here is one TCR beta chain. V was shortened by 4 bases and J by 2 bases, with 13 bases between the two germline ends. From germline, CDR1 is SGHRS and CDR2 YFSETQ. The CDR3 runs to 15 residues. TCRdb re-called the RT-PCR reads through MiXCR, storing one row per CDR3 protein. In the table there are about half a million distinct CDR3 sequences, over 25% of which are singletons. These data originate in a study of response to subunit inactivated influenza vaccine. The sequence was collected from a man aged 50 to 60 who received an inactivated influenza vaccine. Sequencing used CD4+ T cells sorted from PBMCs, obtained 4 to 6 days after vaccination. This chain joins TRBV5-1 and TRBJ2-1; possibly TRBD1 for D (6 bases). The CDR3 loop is CASSRDTTTYNEQFF. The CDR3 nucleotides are TGCGCCAGCAGCCGGGACACTACCACCTACAATGAGCAGTTCTTC.